This T cell receptor beta chain was captured by sequencing in a study of cytomegalovirus exposure and HLA in healthy donors. Findings and limits, study-wide: CMV antigen specificity of three CMV-associated chains was confirmed in vitro. Of the V segments, some could not be distinguished, including TRBV6-2 and TRBV6-3, and were excluded. Per a prior analysis, the majority of TCR beta V segments were productive roughly 90% or roughly 30% of the time.

Researchers ran the PCR with 60 Vbeta and 13 Jbeta primers. Clones were sequenced by immunoSEQ multiplex PCR, and TCRdb holds only the in-frame ones, with some missing. The sample includes under 150,000 clones. Deletions cut 4 bases from V and 4 bases from J, with 5 bases between. The CDR3 loop spans 11 amino acids. CDR1 and CDR2 (germline): GTSNPN, SVGIG (reference sequence). Concerning this clone: What it binds is unknown.

Sequenced input: PBMCs. The J gene is TRBJ2-1, the V gene TRBV30, with unresolved D. This sequence originates from a woman aged 60-70 years in good health and CMV-seronegative. CDR3 protein: CAWNGYNEQFF. In nucleotides, the CDR3 is TGTGCCTGGAACGGGTACAATGAGCAGTTCTTC.